This T cell receptor (beta chain) was captured by sequencing in a study of blood T cell repertoires in COVID-19. Study-wide context: T cells, B-cell-depleted T cells, or PBMCs provided the cDNA or gDNA that served as material.

TCRdb keeps only in-frame clones here, not all; method: immunoSEQ multiplex PCR. The sample contains 150,000 to 200,000 clones, around nine tenths of which appear only once. The CDR3 extends over 12 amino acids. V lost 0 bases to trimming and J lost 4 bases, with 6 bases between them. Looked up from germline, CDR1 is GTSNPN and CDR2 is SVGIG (reference sequence). Sequencing used peripheral blood. The chain carries TRBV30 and TRBJ1-2; a possible D gene is TRBD1 (5 bases). The receptor was derived from a man aged 45-65 years with acute or convalescent COVID-19. For the CDR3, the DNA is TGTGCCTGGAGTGTTAGGGGCTATGGCTACACCTTC. As protein: CAWSVRGYGYTF.